These T cell receptor beta chains were read from a single sample in a study of regulatory T cells in long-lasting Graves disease. Each CDR3 protein gets one entry after TCRdb re-called the multiplex PCR reads with MiXCR. The table shows about 430,000 distinct CDR3 sequences, with about 15% occurring only once. This same sample was also taken into another study, of T cells in Graves' hyperthyroidism and ophthalmopathy.

Specimen: peripheral blood mononuclear cells (PBMCs), collected at new diagnosis, from a patient treated with antithyroid drugs. The source is a woman aged 40 to 50 with Graves disease. Each CDR3 is given with its conserved first and last residue. The D gene is left open where the match is weak. Rows may omit the clone size; those that give it use once, few, many or a size class.

few TRBJ2-3 15 TRBV9 - TGTGCCAGCAGCCCCCTAATTTCTGGCACAGATACGCAGTATTTT CASSPLISGTDTQYF
few TRBJ1-5 13 TRBV20-1 - TGCAGTGCTAGAGGCCGGAGCAATCAGCCCCAGCATTTT CSARGRSNQPQHF
- TRBJ2-1 17 TRBV4-1 TRBD2 TGCGCCAGCAGCCAAGATCAGTCTAGCGGGAAACCCAATGAGCAGTTCTTC CASSQDQSSGKPNEQFF
many TRBJ2-1 17 TRBV7-8 - TGTGCCAGCAGCTTAGCGGTCGTCTGGCAGCAGGATGATGAGCAGTTCTTC CASSLAVVWQQDDEQFF
many TRBJ2-7 18 TRBV11-2 TRBD2 TGTGCCAGCAGCCGTAATCCGGGACTAGCGGGGATGCCCTACGAGCAGTACTTC CASSRNPGLAGMPYEQYF
many TRBJ1-6 15 TRBV11-3 TRBD1 TGTGCCAGCAGCTGGGGACAGGGGAATAATTCACCCCTCCACTTT CASSWGQGNNSPLHF
many TRBJ2-1 12 TRBV30 - TGTGCCTGGATCCAGGTTGGAGATGAGCAGTTCTTC CAWIQVGDEQFF
- TRBJ2-7 14 TRBV6-5 - TGTGCCAGCAGTTACGGTGGCAGCCCCTACGAGCAGTACTTC CASSYGGSPYEQYF
many TRBJ2-7 14 TRBV6-2/TRBV6-3 - TGTGCCAGCAGTCCGTGGACTGATTCCTACGAGCAGTACTTC CASSPWTDSYEQYF
- TRBJ2-7 16 TRBV14 - TGTGCCAGCAGCCAAGATGGAAGCGGGCCTCGCTACGAGCAGTACTTC CASSQDGSGPRYEQYF
many TRBJ2-2 12 TRBV28 - TGTGCCAGCAGTTTTTTGACCGGGGAGCTGTTTTTT CASSFLTGELFF
few TRBJ2-1 14 TRBV5-1 TRBD2 TGCGCCAGCAGCTTCAGCGGGATAGCCAATGAGCAGTTCTTC CASSFSGIANEQFF
many TRBJ2-7 15 TRBV3-1 TRBD2 TGTGCCAGCAGAACCACCGGGACTAGCGGGTACGAGCAGTACTTC CASRTTGTSGYEQYF
- TRBJ2-5 13 TRBV12-3/TRBV12-4 - TGTGCCAGCAGTTCACGCCACAAAGGGACCCAGTACTTC CASSSRHKGTQYF
- TRBJ2-1 13 TRBV27 - TGTGCCAGCAGGCAAAGAATAGCCAATGAGCAGTTCTTC CASRQRIANEQFF
few TRBJ1-2 14 TRBV30 - TGTGCCTGGAGCCCGGCGGGGGGGCATTATGGCTACACCTTC CAWSPAGGHYGYTF
few TRBJ2-5 13 TRBV27 - TGTGCCAGCAGTTTATTCAACCAAGAGACCCAGTACTTC CASSLFNQETQYF
few TRBJ1-5 13 TRBV29-1 - TGCAGCGTTGAGACAGGACCGGGACAGCCCCAGCATTTT CSVETGPGQPQHF
- TRBJ2-7 14 TRBV9 TRBD2 TGTGCCAGCAGCTCCCAAGGACTAGCGCACGAGCAGTACTTC CASSSQGLAHEQYF
many TRBJ2-1 16 TRBV12-3/TRBV12-4 TRBD2 TGTGCCAGCAGGCCACCAGCTAGCGGGGTTTACAATGAGCAGTTCTTC CASRPPASGVYNEQFF
few TRBJ2-7 13 TRBV18 - TGTGCCAGCTCACCACGGACAGAGGCTGAGCAGTACTTC CASSPRTEAEQYF
- TRBJ1-2 18 TRBV2 TRBD1 TGTGCCAGCAGAACCCCCGGGACAGGGCTAGAGTTGGACTATGGCTACACCTTC CASRTPGTGLELDYGYTF
many TRBJ1-4 16 TRBV27 TRBD1 TGTGCCAGCAGTTTATCGGGCGGACAGGGATGGGAAAAACTGTTTTTT CASSLSGGQGWEKLFF
- TRBJ2-3 14 TRBV27 - TGTGCCAGCTGTCCCGACCTCAGCACAGATACGCAGTATTTT CASCPDLSTDTQYF
few TRBJ1-2 11 TRBV19 - TGTGCCAGTAGTACCGGGACCAACTACACCTTC CASSTGTNYTF
many TRBJ2-7 17 TRBV2 TRBD2 TGTGCCAGCAGTGAGCGGACTAGCGGGAGGATGACCTACGAGCAGTACTTC CASSERTSGRMTYEQYF
many TRBJ2-3 15 TRBV28 TRBD2 TGTGCCAGCAGCCCAACTAGCGGAAGCACAGATACGCAGTATTTT CASSPTSGSTDTQYF
- TRBJ2-2 20 TRBV7-6 TRBD1 TGTGCCAGCAGCCGCTCCCGGGGACAGGGGCTGTCTGGGCACACCGGGGAGCTGTTTTTT CASSRSRGQGLSGHTGELFF
few TRBJ1-6 14 TRBV6-1 - TGTGCCAGCAGTGAAGGACTGTATAATTCACCCCTCCACTTT CASSEGLYNSPLHF
- TRBJ1-2 12 TRBV20-1 - TGCAGTGCCACTCCCACAGTCTATGGCTACACCTTC CSATPTVYGYTF
many TRBJ1-5 14 TRBV2 TRBD1 TGTGCCAGCAGTTGGGACAGGGGCAATCAGCCCCAGCATTTT CASSWDRGNQPQHF
- TRBJ2-3 16 TRBV18 - TGTGCCAGCTCACCAGCGTCAGGGGCGAGCACAGATACGCAGTATTTT CASSPASGASTDTQYF
many TRBJ2-5 15 TRBV5-1 TRBD2 TGCGCCAGCAGCCGAGGGACTAGCGTTCAAGAGACCCAGTACTTC CASSRGTSVQETQYF
many TRBJ2-1 13 TRBV27 - TGTGCCAGCAGTCCCCGGGAGCATGGTGAGCAGTTCTTC CASSPREHGEQFF
many TRBJ2-3 16 TRBV28 TRBD2 TGTGCCAGCAGTTTAGGGGCTAGCGGGAGAACAGATACGCAGTATTTT CASSLGASGRTDTQYF
many TRBJ1-2 19 TRBV12-3/TRBV12-4 TRBD1 TGTGCCAGCAGTCCTACCCCGGACAGGGTCCTTTCCGCTAACTATGGCTACACCTTC CASSPTPDRVLSANYGYTF
- TRBJ2-4 17 TRBV7-2 - TGTGCCAGCAGCTTAATCGGGTCAGGTTTAGCCAAAAACATTCGGTACTTC CASSLIGSGLAKNIRYF
many TRBJ2-6 20 TRBV27 - TGTGCCAGCACCCCCGACGGCAGGGCGATAAGTTACTCTGGGGCCAACGTCCTGACTTTC CASTPDGRAISYSGANVLTF
many TRBJ2-3 12 TRBV2 - TGTGCCAGCAGGGGGGAAGCAGATACGCAGTATTTT CASRGEADTQYF
many TRBJ1-5 12 TRBV12-5 - TGTGCTAGTGGTTTGGCCTATCAGCCCCAGCATTTT CASGLAYQPQHF
many TRBJ2-2 15 TRBV7-6 - TGTGCCAGCAGCCAAGGACTGCTGAACACCGGGGAGCTGTTTTTT CASSQGLLNTGELFF
many TRBJ1-2 14 TRBV29-1 - TGCAGCGTTGAAGATCTAGGGGGTAACTATGGCTACACCTTC CSVEDLGGNYGYTF
few TRBJ1-2 13 TRBV7-8 - TGTGCCAGCAGCTTCGCGGGGAAAGACGGCTACACCTTC CASSFAGKDGYTF
- TRBJ1-5 15 TRBV27 - TGTGCCAGCAGTTTAGTTGCGGGGTTTAATCAGCCCCAGCATTTT CASSLVAGFNQPQHF
many TRBJ2-1 14 TRBV7-8 TRBD2 TGTGCCAGCAAGGGCGGGAGTTCCTACAATGAGCAGTTCTTC CASKGGSSYNEQFF
- TRBJ1-2 14 TRBV28 - TGTGCCAGCAGTTTATTTCGGGCCGTAGGGGGCTACACCTTC CASSLFRAVGGYTF
many TRBJ2-1 14 TRBV20-1 - TGCAGTGCTAGAGATCGGATCTCCTACAATGAGCAGTTCTTC CSARDRISYNEQFF
many TRBJ2-1 10 TRBV11-2 - TGTGCCAGCAGCTTAGATGAGCAGTTCTTC CASSLDEQFF